The 30 T cell receptor beta chains listed next were all sequenced from one sample in a study of Ad26.COV2.S vaccination and SARS-CoV-2 variants. TCRdb's copy holds only in-frame clones and misses some; the assay was immunoSEQ multiplex PCR. The data contain some 180,000 clones, approximately 90% of them singletons. The sequenced sample was peripheral blood, obtained after recovery from COVID-19. These receptors came from a human donor who had recovered from COVID-19.

This clone was seen only a few times. The V and J genes are TRBV19 and TRBJ1-1; TRBD1 matches 8 bases. CDR3 length equals 16 residues. CDR1 is LNHDA, CDR2 SQIVND, per germline (reference sequence). V gave up 1 base and J gave up 4 bases; unmatched junction bases: 8. For the CDR3, the DNA is TGTGCCAGTAGTATAGGGGCAGGGGGCGCAGGCACTGAAGCTTTCTTT. Residues: CASSIGAGGAGTEAFF.

The V gene is TRBV29-1, the J gene TRBJ2-1; the D is unclear. CDR1 SQVTM and CDR2 ANQGSEA come from the germline V gene. The CDR3 has 14 residues. The V and J ends lost 8 bases and 0 bases respectively, with 14 bases between them. The CDR3 loop reads CSIWGIDSYNEQFF. CDR3 DNA: TGCAGCATTTGGGGTATAGACTCCTACAATGAGCAGTTCTTC.

This rearrangement joins TRBV5-5 to TRBJ1-3; no definite D call. Germline-derived CDR1 and CDR2 are SGHKS and YYEKEE (reference sequence). The V and J ends lost 3 bases and 4 bases respectively, with 11 bases between them. The CDR3 runs to 14 residues. The CDR3 sequence is CASSSDLGGNTIYF. The DNA for the CDR3 is TGTGCCAGCAGCTCCGACCTCGGAGGAAACACCATATATTTT.

The chain links TRBV5-4 to TRBJ2-1, with D perhaps matching TRBD2 (6 bases). This CDR3 is 16 amino acids long. The V gene's germline CDR1 is SGHNT and CDR2 YYREEE (reference sequence). Trimming removed 0 bases at V and 0 bases at J, with 10 bases between. Here the CDR3 DNA reads TGTGCCAGCAGCTTGGAACGGGAGAGCTCCTACAATGAGCAGTTCTTC. Protein: CASSLERESSYNEQFF.

The chain is built from TRBV14 and TRBJ2-6, with no clear D. CDR3 length equals 18 residues. V shed 4 bases and J shed 2 bases, with 18 bases lying between them. Germline-derived CDR1 and CDR2 are SGHDN and FVKESK. CDR3 loop: CASSPSPGSLTGANVLTF. The DNA of the CDR3 is TGTGCCAGCAGCCCATCCCCGGGCTCTCTCACTGGGGCCAACGTCCTGACTTTC.

The chain couples TRBV2 to TRBJ2-7; tentative D call: TRBD2 (6 bases). Germline CDR1 and CDR2: SNHLY and FYNNEI. V was shortened by 7 bases and J by 5 bases, with 15 bases between the two germline ends. The CDR3 consists of 13 residues. The CDR3 DNA reads TGTGCCAGCATGGCGGGGCTCGGGAACGAGCAGTACTTC. Amino acid sequence: CASMAGLGNEQYF.

V and J are TRBV7-3 and TRBJ2-3, with 12 positions matching TRBD2. Germline values: CDR1 SGHTA, CDR2 FQGTGA. Trimming cost V 3 bases and J 4 bases; bases outside gene matches: 8. The CDR3 runs to 17 residues. CDR3 in DNA: TGTGCCAGCAGCTTGTTGCCCGGGACTAGCGGGCCAGATACGCAGTATTTT. Translated, it gives CASSLLPGTSGPDTQYF.

This chain joins TRBV9 and TRBJ1-1; a weak D match, TRBD1 (5 bases). Germline CDR1 and CDR2: SGDLS and YYNGEE. V gave up 4 bases and J gave up 1 base, with 11 bases separating them. CDR3 size: 14 residues. CDR3 protein: CASSLGTGNTEAFF. CDR3 in DNA: TGTGCCAGCAGCCTCGGGACGGGGAACACTGAAGCTTTCTTT.

In regard to this clone: Compared with germline, one end of the junction differs, possibly owing to a read error. The chain joins TRBV24-1 to TRBJ2-5; D might be TRBD1 (5 bases). From germline, CDR1 is KGHDR and CDR2 SFDVKD. There are 13 residues in the CDR3. The CDR3, as DNA: TGTGCCGCCAGCCGGACAAACGAGGAGACCCAGTACTTC. Protein: CAASRTNEETQYF.

The chain employs TRBV7-2 and TRBJ1-6; D is undetermined. Trimming left V 4 bases short and J 7 bases short, with 2 bases between. The CDR3 consists of 11 residues. Germline CDR1 reads SGHTA; CDR2 reads FQGNSA. CDR3 DNA sequence: TGTGCCAGCAGCTCGAATTCACCCCTCCACTTT. Translated, it gives CASSSNSPLHF.

The V gene is TRBV28, the J gene TRBJ2-7, with 8 bases matching TRBD2. Looked up from germline, CDR1 is MDHEN and CDR2 is SYDVKM. The CDR3 length is 14 residues. V was clipped by 7 bases and J by 3 bases; unmatched bases: 8. CDR3 in DNA: TGTGCCAGCATCCCCGGGGGGGCTTTCTACGAGCAGTACTTC. Translated, it gives CASIPGGAFYEQYF. Full variable domain (rest looked up from reference TRBV28 and TRBJ2-7): DVKVTQSSRYLVKRTGEKVFLECVQDMDHENMFWYRQDPGLGLRLIYFSYDVKMKEKGDIPEGYSVSREKKERFSLILESASTNQTSMYLCASIPGGAFYEQYFGPGTRLTVT.

This clone turned up a few times. The chain carries TRBV9 and TRBJ1-2; no clear D gene. Germline V gene sequence: CDR1 SGDLS, CDR2 YYNGEE. The CDR3 totals 16 residues. V dropped 3 bases and J dropped 4 bases, with 19 bases sitting between them. This CDR3 is CASSDQILGYSYGYTF. DNA of the CDR3: TGTGCCAGCAGCGACCAGATTTTGGGGTACAGCTATGGCTACACCTTC.

The V gene is TRBV6-5, the J gene TRBJ1-1; no reliable D call. The CDR3 loop spans 15 amino acids. V dropped 7 bases and J dropped 4 bases, with 19 bases sitting between them. Looked up from germline, CDR1 is MNHEY and CDR2 is SVGAGI. As DNA, the CDR3 is TGTGCCAGCACCACGACGGGCCTATCGGGCACTGAAGCTTTCTTT. Residues: CASTTTGLSGTEAFF.

The rearrangement joins TRBV6-5 to TRBJ1-3, with D possibly being TRBD1 (6 bases). The CDR3 runs 15 residues. CDR1 MNHEY and CDR2 SVGAGI come from the germline V gene. Trimming took off 6 bases at V and 0 bases at J, with 12 bases between the two ends. The CDR3 reads CASRTTGISGNTIYF. CDR3 in DNA: TGTGCCAGCAGGACGACAGGAATCTCTGGAAACACCATATATTTT.

The genes are TRBV7-2 and TRBJ2-2, with D possibly called TRBD1 or TRBD2 (5 bases each). CDR1 and CDR2 from the germline V gene are SGHTA and FQGNSA. This CDR3 is 15 amino acids long. The V and J ends lost 4 bases and 2 bases respectively, with 11 bases between them. The CDR3, as DNA: TGTGCCAGCAGCTCAGGGAGTTATAACACCGGGGAGCTGTTTTTT. Its translation: CASSSGSYNTGELFF. The full variable domain, in which reference TRBV7-2 and TRBJ2-2 provide the parts outside the CDR3, is GAGVSQSPSNKVTEKGKDVELRCDPISGHTALYWYRQSLGQGLEFLIYFQGNSAPDKSGLPSDRFSAERTGGSVSTLTIQRTQQEDSAVYLCASSSGSYNTGELFFGEGSRLTVL.

CDR3: CASSPGTSWGYEQYF. CDR3 sequence (DNA): TGTGCCAGTAGTCCCGGGACTAGCTGGGGATACGAGCAGTACTTC. V is TRBV19 and J is TRBJ2-7; TRBD2 aligns across 9 bases. Germline V gene lookup returns CDR1 LNHDA and CDR2 SQIVND (reference sequence). The J segment lost 4 bases and the V segment lost 5 bases, leaving 9 bases of the junction unmatched. CDR3 length: 15 residues.

This chain links TRBV6-5 with TRBJ2-7; tentative D call: TRBD1 (5 bases). The CDR3 sequence is 14 residues long. Germline CDR1 reads MNHEY; CDR2 reads SVGAGI. The ends were cut back, 8 bases at V and 1 base at J, with 15 bases in the middle. DNA of the CDR3: TGTGCCAGCCGACCCAGGGCGGAATCCTACGAGCAGTACTTC. Translation gives CASRPRAESYEQYF.

In this sample, this clone turned up once. V and J are TRBV7-2 and TRBJ2-2, with D unresolved. Trimming took 5 bases from V and 8 from J, leaving 12 bases between them. The CDR3 covers 13 residues. CDR1 and CDR2 from the germline V gene are SGHTA and FQGNSA. CDR3 in amino acids: CASSLMGSGELFF. The CDR3, as DNA: TGTGCCAGCAGCCTCATGGGTTCTGGGGAGCTGTTTTTT.

This chain uses TRBV9 with TRBJ2-1, with D possibly matching TRBD1 (5 bases). Germline CDR1 reads SGDLS; CDR2 reads YYNGEE. The CDR3 spans 15 residues. V was shortened by 0 bases and J by 3 bases, with 10 bases between the two germline ends. CDR3 sequence (DNA): TGTGCCAGCAGCGTAGCAGGACACCTCTACAATGAGCAGTTCTTC. It codes for CASSVAGHLYNEQFF.

The chain couples TRBV9 to TRBJ2-2; D gene unclear. The CDR3 covers 13 residues. Trimming pared 4 bases from V and 2 bases from J, leaving 6 bases between. Per germline, CDR1 SGDLS and CDR2 YYNGEE. The CDR3 sequence: CASSFLNTGELFF. CDR3 DNA: TGTGCCAGCAGCTTCTTAAACACCGGGGAGCTGTTTTTT.

The V call is TRBV7-9, the J call TRBJ2-7, with a possible D match to TRBD1 (6 bases). In germline, CDR1 is SEHNR, CDR2 FQNEAQ (reference sequence). The CDR3 is 14 residues long. Between the trimmed V and J ends, which lost 5 bases and 5 bases, there was a span of 16 bases. In DNA, the CDR3 is TGTGCCAGCAGCGAACCCACAGGGCCCAACGAGCAGTACTTC. Protein sequence: CASSEPTGPNEQYF.

The chain recombines TRBV5-4 with TRBJ1-2, with D possibly TRBD1 on 6 matching bases. The CDR3 runs to 13 residues. Germline CDR1 and CDR2: SGHNT and YYREEE (reference sequence). Trimming took 5 bases from V and 2 from J, leaving 10 bases between them. CDR3 DNA: TGTGCCAGCAGGGAACAGGGAAACTATGGCTACACCTTC. Protein product: CASREQGNYGYTF.

The rearrangement joins TRBV25-1 to TRBJ2-1; 7 nucleotides match TRBD2. This CDR3 has 13 amino acids. Trimming at V came to 10 bases and at J to 9 bases, leaving 12 bases not matched to a gene. Germline V lookup: CDR1 MGHDK, CDR2 SYGVNS. CDR3 amino acids: CATAYLTSVEQFF. The CDR3 DNA follows: TGTGCCACCGCATACCTCACTAGCGTTGAGCAGTTCTTC. The full variable domain, rest sourced from reference TRBV25-1 and TRBJ2-1, is EADIYQTPRYLVIGTGKKITLECSQTMGHDKMYWYQQDPGMELHLIHYSYGVNSTEKGDLSSESTVSRIRTEHFPLTLESARPSHTSQYLCATAYLTSVEQFFGPGTRLTVL.

The gene calls are TRBV6-6 and TRBJ2-7, with D possibly matching TRBD1 (6 bases). This CDR3 has 14 amino acids. The V gene lost 4 bases and the J gene lost 3 bases, with 13 bases spanning the gap. CDR1 is MNHNY and CDR2 is SVGAGI in the germline V gene (reference sequence). In nucleotides, the CDR3 is TGTGCCAGCAGTTTAGGGGGTTCCCACTACGAGCAGTACTTC. This sequence encodes CASSLGGSHYEQYF.

The V and J genes are TRBV30 and TRBJ1-2; TRBD1 is a possible D gene (5 bases). This CDR3 contains 13 residues. Germline V gives CDR1 GTSNPN, CDR2 SVGIG (reference sequence). V shed 2 bases and J shed 4 bases, with 11 bases lying between them. The CDR3 sequence: CAWSNQGGYGYTF. In nucleotides, the CDR3 is TGTGCCTGGAGTAACCAGGGAGGCTATGGCTACACCTTC.

This clone was seen a single time. The CDR3 region has the DNA TGTGCCAGCAGCTTAATAGCGGGAGGGCCTCCTGAGCAGTTCTTC. Translated: CASSLIAGGPPEQFF. The chain joins TRBV5-8 to TRBJ2-1, with 11 positions matching TRBD2. After removal of 2 bases from V and 9 bases from J, the junction contained 7 bases not matched to a gene. Germline V CDR1 and CDR2: SGHTS, YDEGEE. The CDR3 spans 15 residues. Using reference TRBV5-8 and TRBJ2-1 for the parts outside the CDR3, the full variable domain is EAGVTQSPTHLIKTRGQQATLRCSPISGHTSVYWYQQALGLGLQFLLWYDEGEERNRGNFPPRFSGRQFPNYSSELNVNALELEDSALYLCASSLIAGGPPEQFFGPGTRLTVL.

V is TRBV2 and J is TRBJ2-7, with TRBD1 identical over 8 bases. With 4 bases clipped from V and 5 bases from J, the junction kept 7 bases outside the gene matches. Germline V gene lookup returns CDR1 SNHLY and CDR2 FYNNEI. CDR3 length equals 14 residues. The CDR3 reads CASSADRGSDEQYF. Here the CDR3 DNA reads TGTGCCAGCAGTGCAGACAGGGGTAGCGACGAGCAGTACTTC.

The J gene is TRBJ2-5, the V gene TRBV5-1; perhaps TRBD1 as D (6 bases). CDR3 size: 14 residues. The germline V gene has CDR1 SGHRS and CDR2 YFSETQ. Trimming took 7 bases from V and 5 from J, leaving 18 bases between them. Written as DNA, the CDR3 is TGCGCCAGCTTTGAACCATCGAGGGGGGAGACCCAGTACTTC. As protein: CASFEPSRGETQYF.

The chain joins TRBV12-3 or TRBV12-4 to TRBJ1-6, with D uncertain. Between the trimmed V and J ends, which lost 6 bases and 7 bases, there was a span of 10 bases. The CDR3 spans 13 residues. CDR3 nucleotides: TGTGCCAGCAGGGGAGAGGGAAATTCACCCCTCCACTTT. Protein: CASRGEGNSPLHF.

This clone occurred a few times. The same CDR3 can be traced to other DNA sequences in this sample. V and J are TRBV7-9 and TRBJ2-3, with D hard to call. The germline gives CDR1 SEHNR, CDR2 FQNEAQ (reference sequence). The CDR3 loop spans 14 amino acids. Trimming cost V 1 base and J 0 bases, with 5 bases left between them. In DNA form, the CDR3 reads TGTGCCAGCAGCTTAGACGGCAGCACAGATACGCAGTATTTT. Protein: CASSLDGSTDTQYF.